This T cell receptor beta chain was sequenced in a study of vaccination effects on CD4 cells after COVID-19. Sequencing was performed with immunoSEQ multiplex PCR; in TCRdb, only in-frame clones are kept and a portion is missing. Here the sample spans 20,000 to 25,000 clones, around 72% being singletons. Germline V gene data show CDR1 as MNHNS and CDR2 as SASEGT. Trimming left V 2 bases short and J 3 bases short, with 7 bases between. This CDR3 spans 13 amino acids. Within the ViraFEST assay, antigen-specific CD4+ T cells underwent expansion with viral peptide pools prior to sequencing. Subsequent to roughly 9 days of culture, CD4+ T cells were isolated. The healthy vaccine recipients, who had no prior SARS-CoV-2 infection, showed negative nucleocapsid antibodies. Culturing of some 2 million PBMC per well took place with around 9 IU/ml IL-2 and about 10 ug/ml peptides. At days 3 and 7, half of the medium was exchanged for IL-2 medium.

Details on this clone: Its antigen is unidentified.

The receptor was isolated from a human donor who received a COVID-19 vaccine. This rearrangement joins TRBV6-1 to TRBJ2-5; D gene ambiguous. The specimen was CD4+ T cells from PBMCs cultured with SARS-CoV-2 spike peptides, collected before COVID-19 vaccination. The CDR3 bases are TGTGCCAGCAGTGAATTCCGGGAAGAGACCCAGTACTTC. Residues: CASSEFREETQYF.